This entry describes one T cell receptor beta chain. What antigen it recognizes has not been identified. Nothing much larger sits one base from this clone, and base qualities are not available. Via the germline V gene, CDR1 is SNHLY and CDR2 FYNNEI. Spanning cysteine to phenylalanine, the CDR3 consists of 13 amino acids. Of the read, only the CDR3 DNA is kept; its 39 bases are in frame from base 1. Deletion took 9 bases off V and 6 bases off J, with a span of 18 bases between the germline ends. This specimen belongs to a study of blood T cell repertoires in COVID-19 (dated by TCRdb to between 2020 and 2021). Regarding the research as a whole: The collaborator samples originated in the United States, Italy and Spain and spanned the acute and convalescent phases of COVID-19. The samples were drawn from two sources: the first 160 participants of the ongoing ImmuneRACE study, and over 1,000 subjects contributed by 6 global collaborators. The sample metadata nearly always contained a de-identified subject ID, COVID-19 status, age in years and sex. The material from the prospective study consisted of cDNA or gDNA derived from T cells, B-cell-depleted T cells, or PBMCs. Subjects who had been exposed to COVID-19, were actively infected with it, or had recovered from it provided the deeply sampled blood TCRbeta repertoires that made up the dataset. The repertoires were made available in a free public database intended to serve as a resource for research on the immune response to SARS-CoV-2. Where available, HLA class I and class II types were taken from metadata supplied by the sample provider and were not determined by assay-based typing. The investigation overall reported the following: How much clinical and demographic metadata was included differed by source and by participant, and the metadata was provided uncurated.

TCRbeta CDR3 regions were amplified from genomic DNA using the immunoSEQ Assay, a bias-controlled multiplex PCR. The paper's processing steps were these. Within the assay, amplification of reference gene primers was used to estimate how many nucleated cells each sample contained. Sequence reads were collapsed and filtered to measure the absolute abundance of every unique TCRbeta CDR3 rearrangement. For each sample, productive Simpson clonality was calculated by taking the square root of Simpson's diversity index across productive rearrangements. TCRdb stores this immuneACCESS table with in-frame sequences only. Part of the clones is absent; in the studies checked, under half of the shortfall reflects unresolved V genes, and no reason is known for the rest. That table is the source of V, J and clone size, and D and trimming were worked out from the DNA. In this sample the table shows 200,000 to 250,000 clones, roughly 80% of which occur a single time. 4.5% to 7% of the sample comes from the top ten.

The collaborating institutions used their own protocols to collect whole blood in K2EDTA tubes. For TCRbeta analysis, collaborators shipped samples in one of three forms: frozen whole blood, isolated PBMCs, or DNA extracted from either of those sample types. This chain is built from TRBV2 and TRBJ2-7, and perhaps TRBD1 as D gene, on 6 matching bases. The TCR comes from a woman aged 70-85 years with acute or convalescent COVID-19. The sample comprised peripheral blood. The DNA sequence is TGTGCCAGGGGTCCCACAGGGTCTGGCGAGCAGTACTTC. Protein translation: CARGPTGSGEQYF.